The rows below give T cell receptor beta chains drawn from one sample of a study of control samples from healthy donors and cancer patients. Produced via immunoSEQ multiplex PCR; TCRdb's table is partial and in-frame only. This table has more than 95,000 clones, more than 80% appearing once. Sequenced sample: blood. Receptors originate from a young man in good health. The CDR3 runs from the conserved cysteine through the conserved F or W. D genes are given only for firm matches. Clone size is not always given. Where it is, it says once, few, many or a class for expanded clones.

TRBV4-1,.,once,TRBJ1-2,TGCGCCAGCAGCCAAGATCCAATTGGCTACACCTTC,CASSQDPIGYTF
TRBV12-3/TRBV12-4,.,.,TRBJ2-2,TGTGCCAGCAGTTTAGGCGTCGGGGAGCTGTTTTTT,CASSLGVGELFF
TRBV30,.,once,TRBJ1-2,TGTGCCTGGTTGGCCGGCGACTATGGCTACACCTTC,CAWLAGDYGYTF
TRBV6-5,.,.,TRBJ2-5,TGTGCCAGCAGTTCGTTGTTTGGAGAGACCCAGTACTTC,CASSSLFGETQYF
TRBV30,TRBD1,.,TRBJ2-7,TGTGCCTGGAGCAATGAAGAGGACAGGGACTACGAGCAGTACTTC,CAWSNEEDRDYEQYF
TRBV7-6,.,few,TRBJ1-6,TGTGCCAGCAGCTCCTTACAGGGATCCAATTCACCCCTCCACTTT,CASSSLQGSNSPLHF
TRBV19,.,.,TRBJ1-1,TGTGCCAGTAGGTTGGGGAACACTGAAGCTTTCTTT,CASRLGNTEAFF
TRBV5-1,TRBD1,.,TRBJ2-1,TGCGCCAGCAGCCCTCGGACAGGCATCGACAATGAGCAGTTCTTC,CASSPRTGIDNEQFF
TRBV10-3,TRBD1,.,TRBJ1-5,TGTGCCACCTGGACAGGAGCAGCGAGCAATCAGCCCCAGCATTTT,CATWTGAASNQPQHF
TRBV6-4,.,.,TRBJ1-3,TGTGCCAGCAGTGGACAGGTTTCTGGAAACACCATATATTTT,CASSGQVSGNTIYF
TRBV10-3,TRBD1,.,TRBJ1-2,TGTGCCATCAGCCCGGACAGGGCTAACTATGGCTACACCTTC,CAISPDRANYGYTF
TRBV11-3,TRBD2,.,TRBJ2-1,TGTGCCAGCAGCTTAGCTGGTCGGGGCGGGAGGGCCATCGATGAGCAGTTCTTC,CASSLAGRGGRAIDEQFF
TRBV3-1/TRBV3-2,.,once,TRBJ2-7,TGTGCCAGCAGCCAAGGGACGGGATACTCCTACGAGCAGTACTTC,CASSQGTGYSYEQYF
TRBV30,TRBD1,.,TRBJ1-2,TGTGCCTGGGTAACGCAGGGGGCCTACTATGGCTACACCTTC,CAWVTQGAYYGYTF
TRBV18,TRBD1,.,TRBJ2-1,TGTGCCAGCTCTAAGACAGGGGATCCGCTTCAAGATCTCAGCTCCTACAATGAGCAGTTCTTC,CASSKTGDPLQDLSSYNEQFF
TRBV9,TRBD1,.,TRBJ2-4,TGTGCCAGCAGCGCAGACAGGGGGACCAAAAACATTCAGTACTTC,CASSADRGTKNIQYF
TRBV10-3,.,.,TRBJ1-1,TGTGCCATCAGTGTACCAGGGGAGAACACTGAAGCTTTCTTT,CAISVPGENTEAFF
TRBV6-4,.,.,TRBJ2-1,TGTGCCAGCAGTCACGGGATTGACGGATTGGTTTTCTTC,CASSHGIDGLVFF
TRBV27,.,.,TRBJ1-2,TGTGCCAGCAGTTTAAGCCCTAACTATGGCTACACCTTC,CASSLSPNYGYTF
TRBV3-1/TRBV3-2,.,.,TRBJ1-6,TGTGCCAGCAGCCAAGATTGGGGGGGTTCACCCCTCCACTTT,CASSQDWGGSPLHF
TRBV7-2,.,.,TRBJ2-5,TGTGCCAGCAGCCCTATTGGTTCTCGGGAGACCCAGTACTTC,CASSPIGSRETQYF
TRBV30,.,few,TRBJ1-3,TGTGCCTGGAGTGTACTGTGGCTGAGCTCTGGAAACACCATATATTTT,CAWSVLWLSSGNTIYF
TRBV15,TRBD2,.,TRBJ2-1,TGTGCCACCAGCAGTCGACTAGCCGGGTTGGGTGAGCAGTTCTTC,CATSSRLAGLGEQFF
TRBV6-5,TRBD1,.,TRBJ2-5,TGTGCCAGCAGTTATGTGGGGGCAGGGGGCGGTGAGACCCAGTACTTC,CASSYVGAGGGETQYF
TRBV7-9,.,.,TRBJ1-3,TGTGCCAGCAGCCTATCCCGGGTGAGGCTAGGGTCTGGAAACACCATATATTTT,CASSLSRVRLGSGNTIYF
TRBV7-9,.,.,TRBJ1-2,TGTGCCAGCAGCTTAGCGTATGGCAGCGGCTACACCTTC,CASSLAYGSGYTF
TRBV2,.,once,TRBJ2-7,TGTGCCAGCAGTCCTCCTGGGACTGCCTACGAGCAGTACTTC,CASSPPGTAYEQYF
TRBV2,.,.,TRBJ1-2,TGTGCCAGGACTGACCGGGTCCACTATGGCTACACCTTC,CARTDRVHYGYTF
TRBV27,TRBD2,.,TRBJ2-2,TGTGCCAGCAGTTTATGGCCTGCGGGGGGGGCGAGAACCGGGGAGCTGTTTTTT,CASSLWPAGGARTGELFF
TRBV6-5,TRBD1,many,TRBJ2-7,TGTGCCAGCACCCCCGAACAGGGGCCCTCCTACGAGCAGTACTTC,CASTPEQGPSYEQYF
TRBV19,.,.,TRBJ1-2,TGTGCCAGTAGTATCCGATCACCAGCTAACTATGGCTACACCTTC,CASSIRSPANYGYTF
TRBV19,TRBD1,.,TRBJ1-2,TGTGCCAGTACCCAGATCCGGGACAGCTACTATGGCTACACCTTC,CASTQIRDSYYGYTF
TRBV7-9,TRBD1,once,TRBJ1-1,TGTGCCAGCAGTACCGGGACAGGGGGCACTGAAGCTTTCTTT,CASSTGTGGTEAFF
TRBV15,TRBD1,.,TRBJ1-1,TGTGCCACCAGCAGAGATCCCGTAACAGGGGGCAAGACTGAAGCTTTCTTT,CATSRDPVTGGKTEAFF
TRBV24-1,.,.,TRBJ2-1,TGTGCCACCAGTCCTGGCTTAGGGGACAACTACAATGAGCAGTTCTTC,CATSPGLGDNYNEQFF
TRBV30,TRBD2,few,TRBJ2-2,TGTGCCTGGACCCCGGGACTAGCGAACACCGGGGAGCTGTTTTTT,CAWTPGLANTGELFF
TRBV10-3,TRBD1,.,TRBJ1-5,TGTGCCATCAGTGATCGGTTGGGGACAGGGGGCAATCAGCCCCAGCATTTT,CAISDRLGTGGNQPQHF
TRBV4-1,.,.,TRBJ1-5,TGCGCCAGCAGCCAAGGCTTAGGGGATCAGCCCCAGCATTTT,CASSQGLGDQPQHF
TRBV7-8,.,.,TRBJ2-7,TGTGCCAGCAGCTCGCACGACAGGCTGTCTTACTTC,CASSSHDRLSYF
TRBV3-1/TRBV3-2,.,.,TRBJ1-2,TGTGCCAGCAGCCAAAATGGAGATGGCTACACCTTC,CASSQNGDGYTF
TRBV6-1,.,.,TRBJ2-7,TGTGCCAGCAGTGAAGAAGGGGGGTGGGCCGAGCAGTACTTC,CASSEEGGWAEQYF
TRBV29-1,.,.,TRBJ2-2,TGCAGCGTTGAAGAGGGGCGGGCCGGGGAGCTGTTTTTT,CSVEEGRAGELFF
TRBV27,TRBD1,.,TRBJ1-5,TGTGCCAGCAGTTCGGGACAGGGGGCACTGTCCCAGCATTTT,CASSSGQGALSQHF
TRBV21-1,.,once,TRBJ1-2,TGTGCCAGCAGCAAAGGGCGTCCGGAGACTGGTTGGTCCTATGGCTACACCTTC,CASSKGRPETGWSYGYTF
TRBV2,TRBD1,.,TRBJ1-2,TGTGCCAGCACCAAAAGACGAGACAGGGGTGGCTACACCTTC,CASTKRRDRGGYTF
TRBV7-9,.,.,TRBJ1-1,TGTGCCAGCAGCTTAGTAGAAGAAAACACTGAAGCTTTCTTT,CASSLVEENTEAFF
TRBV30,.,.,TRBJ1-5,TGTGCCTGGAGTGTCTCGGGGGCCCAGCCCCAGCATTTT,CAWSVSGAQPQHF
TRBV5-1,.,few,TRBJ2-5,TGCGCCAGCAGCATGACCCTGCAGGAGACCCAGTACTTC,CASSMTLQETQYF
TRBV6-5,TRBD1,.,TRBJ1-2,TGTGCCAGCACTACAGGGGGTAACTATGGCTACACCTTC,CASTTGGNYGYTF
TRBV9,.,.,TRBJ2-1,TGTGCCAGCAGCCCTAGGTTGTGGTCCTACAATGAGCAGTTCTTC,CASSPRLWSYNEQFF
TRBV15,.,.,TRBJ2-1,TGTGCCACCAGCAGAACTCAGGGAAGTGAGCAGTTCTTC,CATSRTQGSEQFF
TRBV5-1,TRBD1,.,TRBJ2-3,TGCGCCAGCAGCTTGGGGGACAGGGCTACAGATACGCAGTATTTT,CASSLGDRATDTQYF